This T cell receptor (beta chain) derives from a study of monozygotic twins with inflammatory bowel disease. This CDR3 is 16 amino acids long. Germline V lookup: CDR1 SGDLS, CDR2 YYNGEE. Regarding the study as a whole: Possibly because of limited power, concordant and discordant twins showed no difference in repertoire similarity.

For this clonotype: The antigen is undetermined.

TCRdb re-called the 5' RACE reads and shows each CDR3 protein once, DNA omitted. The sample includes some 450,000 distinct CDR3 sequences. Material for sequencing was blood. The chain has TRBV9 and TRBJ2-2; TCRdb gives TRBD1 as the D gene, but with no DNA this cannot be confirmed. The TCR sequence derives from a human donor with ulcerative colitis or Crohn's disease, or a healthy co-twin of an affected twin (not recorded which). The CDR3 region is CASSPVAGQLTGELFF. The entire variable domain, with the rest obtained from reference TRBV9 and TRBJ2-2, is as follows: DSGVTQTPKHLITATGQRVTLRCSPRSGDLSVYWYQQSLDQGLQFLIQYYNGEERAKGNILERFSAQQFPDLHSELNLSSLELGDSALYFCASSPVAGQLTGELFFGEGSRLTVL.